This passage covers 16 T cell receptor beta chains from one sample sequenced in a study of regulatory T cells in long-lasting Graves disease. Time point given: persistent/refractory GD, antithyroid drugs over 5 years with positive TRAb. Researchers made the TCR library from RNA that was extracted from PBMCs. Libraries of TCR beta came from iRepertoire HTBI primers plus Arm-PCR of CDR3 regions. TCRdb reprocessed the multiplex PCR reads with MiXCR, giving one entry per CDR3 protein. Of around 400,000 distinct CDR3 sequences in the sample, around 24% are singletons; the top ten hold about a quarter. Sequencing used peripheral blood mononuclear cells (PBMCs), obtained when the disease was refractory, from a patient treated with antithyroid drugs. These TCRs come from a female donor with Graves disease.

V usage is TRBV15 and J usage is TRBJ2-5; 8 bases line up with TRBD1. With V trimmed by 6 bases and J by 3 bases, 6 bases remained unmatched. Germline CDR1 LNHNV, CDR2 YYDKDF (reference sequence). The CDR3 has 14 residues. The DNA of the CDR3 is TGTGCCACCAGGCAGGGGGCCGTCGAAGAGACCCAGTACTTC. Encoded protein: CATRQGAVEETQYF. Supplemented by reference TRBV15 and TRBJ2-5, the full variable domain reads DAMVIQNPRYQVTQFGKPVTLSCSQTLNHNVMYWYQQKSSQAPKLLFHYYDKDFNNEADTPDNFQSRRPNTSFCFLDIRSPGLGDTAMYLCATRQGAVEETQYFGPGTRLLVL.

This clonotype was observed a handful of times. The J gene is TRBJ2-7, the V gene TRBV3-1; tentatively, D is TRBD1 or TRBD2 (7 bases each). V lost 1 base to trimming and J lost 4 bases, with 11 bases between them. Germline V gives CDR1 LGHDT, CDR2 YNNKEL (reference sequence). This CDR3 region has 14 residues. For the CDR3, the DNA is TGTGCCAGCAGCCAAGGACAGGGAGGGTACGAGCAGTACTTC. Translation gives CASSQGQGGYEQYF.

V and J are TRBV19 and TRBJ1-2; a weak D match, TRBD1 (6 bases). CDR1 is LNHDA and CDR2 is SQIVND in the germline V gene (reference sequence). This CDR3 spans 14 amino acids. Between the trimmed V and J ends, which lost 5 bases and 5 bases, there was a span of 15 bases. Here the CDR3 reads CASSQIGGGYGYTF. The CDR3 coding sequence is TGTGCCAGTAGTCAAATAGGGGGAGGATATGGCTACACCTTC.

This clonotype has a count of ten or more. The rearrangement uses TRBV28 and TRBJ2-7; TRBD1 is a possible D gene (6 bases). The CDR3 is made up of 15 amino acids. V shed 5 bases and J shed 0 bases, with 14 bases lying between them. CDR1 and CDR2 (germline): MDHEN, SYDVKM. The CDR3 loop reads CASSPRRDTSYEQYF. In DNA form, the CDR3 reads TGTGCCAGCAGTCCACGCCGGGACACCTCCTACGAGCAGTACTTC.

This clonotype was observed a handful of times. The genes are TRBV25-1 and TRBJ2-2, with 8 bases matching TRBD1. This CDR3 is 17 amino acids long. Trimming removed 9 bases from V and 1 base from J; junction bases left unmatched: 13. In germline, CDR1 is MGHDK, CDR2 SYGVNS. CDR3 sequence: CASRITADRENTGELFF. In DNA form, the CDR3 reads TGTGCCAGTAGGATTACAGCGGACAGGGAGAACACCGGGGAGCTGTTTTTT.

For this clonotype: A much larger clone sits a single nucleotide away, making a read error possible. The J gene is TRBJ2-5, the V gene TRBV28; D tentatively fits TRBD1 or TRBD2 (5 bases each). Germline V gives CDR1 MDHEN, CDR2 SYDVKM. There are 19 residues in the CDR3. The V end was cut by 6 bases, the J end by 5 bases, with 31 bases between. For the CDR3, the DNA is TGTGCCAGCAGACTACAAGCGGAACTACTCGGGAAGGGGTCGGAGACCCAGTACTTC. It translates to CASRLQAELLGKGSETQYF.

The V call is TRBV28, the J call TRBJ2-7; 9 nucleotides match TRBD1. The CDR3 is made up of 15 amino acids. The trim removed 5 bases at V and 3 bases at J, leaving 8 bases unmatched. The germline V gene has CDR1 MDHEN and CDR2 SYDVKM. The CDR3 here is CASSQPGQGFYEQYF. As DNA, the CDR3 is TGTGCCAGCAGTCAGCCGGGACAGGGATTCTACGAGCAGTACTTC.

This clonotype was recorded a few times. The CDR3 DNA is TGTGCCAGTCGGGACGGACAGGGAGGAAGAAACACCATATATTTT. It yields the protein CASRDGQGGRNTIYF. This chain uses TRBV19 with TRBJ1-3; 8 bases map to TRBD1. Trimming at V came to 8 bases and at J to 5 bases, leaving 11 bases not matched to a gene. The germline V gene encodes CDR1 LNHDA and CDR2 SQIVND (reference sequence). There are 15 residues in the CDR3.

There are a few counts of this clonotype. The genes are TRBV7-6 and TRBJ2-2; D gene unclear. V was cut by 1 base and J by 5 bases, with 14 bases left in between. CDR1 and CDR2 (germline): SGHVS, FNYEAQ. CDR3 length: 16 residues. The CDR3 loop reads CASSLGASSATGELFF. In DNA form, the CDR3 reads TGTGCCAGCAGCTTAGGGGCATCTTCTGCGACCGGGGAGCTGTTTTTT. Looking up the rest from reference TRBV7-6 and TRBJ2-2 gives the full variable domain: GAGVSQSPRYKVTKRGQDVALRCDPISGHVSLYWYRQALGQGPEFLTYFNYEAQQDKSGLPNDRFSAERPEGSISTLTIQRTEQRDSAMYRCASSLGASSATGELFFGEGSRLTVL.

As regards this clonotype: This may be a read error, as it is one base from a much larger clone. The V and J genes are TRBV4-1 and TRBJ1-2; D unresolved. Germline V lookup: CDR1 MGHRA, CDR2 YSYEKL. This CDR3 has 15 amino acids. V was trimmed by 0 bases and J by 7 bases, leaving 15 bases between them. The CDR3 loop is CASSQDDGVLGGYTF. Here the CDR3 DNA reads TGCGCCAGCAGCCAAGATGACGGGGTTTTGGGTGGCTACACCTTC.

This clonotype was picked up many times. V usage is TRBV12-3 or TRBV12-4 and J usage is TRBJ2-7; 7 nucleotides match TRBD1. The ends lost 7 bases at V and 0 bases at J; junction bases unmatched: 12. The CDR3 is 16 residues long. The CDR3 here is CASKRTGTDSSYEQYF. As DNA, the CDR3 is TGTGCCAGCAAAAGAACCGGGACAGATAGCTCCTACGAGCAGTACTTC.

The chain is built from TRBV7-6 and TRBJ2-2; D possibly corresponds to TRBD2 (5 bases). Trimming took off 4 bases at V and 5 bases at J, with 8 bases between the two ends. Per germline, CDR1 SGHVS and CDR2 FNYEAQ. The CDR3 consists of 13 residues. CDR3 in amino acids: CASSSSLTGELFF. The CDR3 DNA follows: TGTGCCAGCAGCTCTAGCCTGACCGGGGAGCTGTTTTTT.

The table lists this clonotype with a few counts. CDR3 DNA: TGTGCCAGCTCACCTAAACAGGGAACTTTGAACACTGAAGCTTTCTTT. This translates into CASSPKQGTLNTEAFF. The V gene is TRBV18, the J gene TRBJ1-1; tentative D call: TRBD1 (6 bases). In germline, CDR1 is KGHSH, CDR2 LQKENI. Trimming cost V 3 bases and J 0 bases, with 14 bases left between them. The CDR3 covers 16 residues.

In this sample, this clonotype turned up many times. CDR3 nucleotide sequence: TGCAGCGTAGAACAGGGGTACGAGCAGTACTTC. It translates to CSVEQGYEQYF. The rearrangement uses TRBV29-1 and TRBJ2-7; 7 nucleotides align to TRBD1. The germline CDR1 and CDR2 sequences are SQVTM and ANQGSEA. The CDR3 runs 11 residues. V was pared by 6 bases and J by 4 bases, with 3 bases of the junction left unmatched.

The chain has TRBV12-3 or TRBV12-4 and TRBJ2-1; D is ambiguous. The ends were cut back, 11 bases at V and 4 bases at J, with 0 bases in the middle. This CDR3 region has 8 residues. The CDR3 sequence is CAYNEQFF. In nucleotides, the CDR3 is TGTGCCTACAATGAGCAGTTCTTC.

The CDR3 sequence: CASSNRQGNLYGYTF. In nucleotides, the CDR3 is TGTGCCAGCAGCAATCGACAGGGGAATCTCTATGGCTACACCTTC. This chain connects TRBV5-6 to TRBJ1-2; the match to TRBD1 covers 8 bases. CDR1 is SGHDT, CDR2 YYEEEE, per germline. The trim removed 4 bases at V and 4 bases at J, leaving 9 bases unmatched. This CDR3 comprises 15 residues.